The source of this T cell receptor (beta chain) is a study of blood T cells in healthy people across ages. This clonotype appeared many times. The CDR3 has 15 amino acids. J gave up 4 bases and V 3 bases, and 6 bases lay outside the gene matches. Germline V gives CDR1 DFQATT, CDR2 SNEGSKA (reference sequence). A second PCR of 7 to 11 cycles used a sample-barcoded 5' primer and a J-beta primer mix. One entry per CDR3 protein results from TCRdb running MiXCR on the 5' RACE reads. This sample has about a million distinct CDR3 sequences, with roughly 52% found just once. The chain carries TRBV20-1 and TRBJ2-1, with 10 positions matching TRBD2. The sample consisted of blood. The clonotype comes from a man aged 30-40 years in good health. The CDR3 spells CSASFQRGGYNEQFF. DNA for the CDR3: TGCAGTGCTAGTTTCCAGCGGGGGGGGTACAATGAGCAGTTCTTC.